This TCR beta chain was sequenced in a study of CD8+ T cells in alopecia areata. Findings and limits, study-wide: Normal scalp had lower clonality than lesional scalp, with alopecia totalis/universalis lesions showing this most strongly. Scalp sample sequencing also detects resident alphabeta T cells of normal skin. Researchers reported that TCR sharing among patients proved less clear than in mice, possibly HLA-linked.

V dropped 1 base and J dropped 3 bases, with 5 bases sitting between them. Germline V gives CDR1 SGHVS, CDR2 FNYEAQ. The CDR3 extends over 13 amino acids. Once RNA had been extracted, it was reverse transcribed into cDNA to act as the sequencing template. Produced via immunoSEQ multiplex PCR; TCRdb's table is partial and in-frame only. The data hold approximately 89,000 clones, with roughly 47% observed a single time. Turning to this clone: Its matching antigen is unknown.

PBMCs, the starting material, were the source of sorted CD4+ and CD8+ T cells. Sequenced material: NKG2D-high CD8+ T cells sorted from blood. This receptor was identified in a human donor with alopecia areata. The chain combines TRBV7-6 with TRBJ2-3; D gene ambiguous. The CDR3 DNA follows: TGTGCCAGCAGCTTAGTGGAGACAGATACGCAGTATTTT. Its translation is CASSLVETDTQYF.